These 18 T cell receptor beta chains came from one sample sequenced in a study of CD8 T cells in Susac syndrome. An amount of RNA that ranged from about 0.45 to 1 ug was reverse transcribed with random hexamers. TCRdb re-derived calls from the immunoSEQ multiplex PCR reads in MiXCR, one entry per CDR3 protein. The sample gives under 200,000 distinct CDR3 sequences, around 94% of which show up once; over 0.12% is in the top ten. Sequenced: CD4+ T cells from PBMCs. The receptors shown here come from a human donor in good health.

The rearrangement joins TRBV7-2 to TRBJ1-6; maybe TRBD1 (6 bases). The CDR3 is 15 amino acids. Trimming shortened V by 3 bases and J by 7 bases, and 13 bases separated the two germline ends. The germline V gene encodes CDR1 SGHTA and CDR2 FQGNSA. The CDR3 DNA sequence: TGTGCCAGCAGCTTGCGGGACACGGTCAATTCACCCCTCCACTTT. It is translated as CASSLRDTVNSPLHF.

J is TRBJ2-3 and V is TRBV7-2, with 12 bases matching TRBD2. The V gene's germline CDR1 is SGHTA and CDR2 FQGNSA. This CDR3 comprises 18 residues. V trimming: 4 bases; J trimming: 0 bases; junction bases outside the gene matches: 8. CDR3 bases: TGTGCCAGCAGCTCCACCTCGACTAGCGGGGGTAGCACAGATACGCAGTATTTT. This sequence encodes CASSSTSTSGGSTDTQYF.

The chain has TRBV20-1 and TRBJ1-2, with D uncertain. Trimming left V 0 bases short and J 8 bases short, with 10 bases between. The germline V gene encodes CDR1 DFQATT and CDR2 SNEGSKA (reference sequence). The CDR3 runs 12 residues. CDR3 residues: CSARDDGNGYTF. For the CDR3, the DNA is TGCAGTGCTAGAGATGACGGGAACGGCTACACCTTC.

CDR3 region: CASSQGYTAPLHF. CDR3 in DNA: TGTGCCAGCAGCCAGGGATATACTGCACCCCTCCACTTT. The rearrangement joins TRBV12-3 or TRBV12-4 to TRBJ1-6; weak D call: TRBD1 (5 bases). This CDR3 region has 13 residues. V was pared by 6 bases and J by 11 bases, with 14 bases between.

The CDR3 here is CASSQGQGVGELFF. CDR3 DNA: TGTGCCAGCAGCCAAGGTCAGGGCGTCGGGGAGCTGTTTTTT. The V call is TRBV4-2, the J call TRBJ2-2; TRBD1 is a possible D gene (5 bases). Trimming removed 1 base at V and 7 bases at J, with 10 bases between. The CDR3 loop spans 14 amino acids. Germline CDR1 and CDR2: LGHNA and YNFKEQ.

The chain has TRBV5-6 and TRBJ1-5; maybe TRBD1 (6 bases). CDR1 is SGHDT, CDR2 YYEEEE, per germline. The CDR3 covers 13 residues. V was clipped by 4 bases and J by 7 bases, with 12 bases between them. The CDR3 spells CASSPGAQQPQHF. CDR3 sequence (DNA): TGTGCCAGCAGCCCAGGGGCCCAGCAGCCCCAGCATTTT.

V usage is TRBV12-3 or TRBV12-4 and J usage is TRBJ1-5; TRBD1 might be the D (5 bases). Trimming took off 8 bases at V and 5 bases at J, with 10 bases between the two ends. The CDR3 runs 12 residues. The CDR3 DNA is TGTGCCAGCCGGGGGGACCATCAGCCCCAGCATTTT. Its protein product is CASRGDHQPQHF.

The chain couples TRBV24-1 to TRBJ2-1, with a possible D match to TRBD2 (6 bases). Trimming stripped 3 bases from V and 7 bases from J, with 15 bases between. Germline-derived CDR1 and CDR2 are KGHDR and SFDVKD. This CDR3 region has 15 residues. CDR3 coding DNA: TGTGCCACCAGTGATCCCGGGCTAGCGTATAATGAGCAGTTCTTC. It encodes CATSDPGLAYNEQFF.

The genes are TRBV27 and TRBJ2-1; D might be TRBD2 (6 bases). This CDR3 region has 15 residues. Trimming cost V 5 bases and J 8 bases, with 19 bases left between them. Germline V CDR1 and CDR2: MNHEY, SMNVEV (reference sequence). The CDR3 is CASSGTSRIFHEQFF. DNA of the CDR3: TGTGCCAGCAGTGGTACTAGCAGGATCTTCCATGAGCAGTTCTTC.

The chain joins TRBV6-2 or TRBV6-3 to TRBJ2-7; D might be TRBD1 (6 bases). V was shortened by 5 bases and J by 2 bases, with 13 bases between the two germline ends. CDR1 and CDR2 from the germline V gene are MNHEY and SVGEGT. This CDR3 is built from 14 residues. The CDR3 loop is CASSTLRDTYEQYF. The CDR3, as DNA: TGTGCCAGCAGTACCCTCCGGGACACCTACGAGCAGTACTTC.

This clonotype appeared a single time. The V and J genes are TRBV7-2 and TRBJ2-7; D may correspond to TRBD1 or TRBD2 (5 bases each). The CDR3 consists of 14 residues. The V gene's germline CDR1 is SGHTA and CDR2 FQGNSA. Trimming left V 5 bases short and J 4 bases short, with 15 bases between. Here the CDR3 DNA reads TGTGCCAGCAGCAAATGGGACGGAAGATACGAGCAGTACTTC. It codes for CASSKWDGRYEQYF.

The rearrangement links TRBV2 to TRBJ1-2, with D unclear. The length of the CDR3 is 14 residues. Germline assignment: CDR1 SNHLY and CDR2 FYNNEI. The V and J ends lost 4 bases and 3 bases respectively, with 12 bases between them. CDR3: CASSVGSTDYGYTF. As DNA, the CDR3 is TGTGCCAGCAGTGTTGGCAGTACGGACTATGGCTACACCTTC.

The chain combines TRBV5-1 with TRBJ1-2, with unresolved D. The germline V gene has CDR1 SGHRS and CDR2 YFSETQ. V gave up 0 bases and J gave up 8 bases, with 20 bases separating them. The CDR3 has 16 residues. The CDR3 coding sequence is TGCGCCAGCAGCTTGGGCGACGGCGGATTGTCGGGAGGCTACACCTTC. Protein: CASSLGDGGLSGGYTF.

This chain uses TRBV4-1 with TRBJ1-2; a weak D match, TRBD1 (5 bases). V lost 6 bases and J lost 5, with 16 bases in between. CDR1 and CDR2 from the germline V gene are MGHRA and YSYEKL. This CDR3 region has 14 residues. The CDR3 is CASSAARGEYGYTF. The CDR3 bases are TGCGCCAGCAGTGCAGCCCGGGGGGAGTATGGCTACACCTTC.

The chain has TRBV28 and TRBJ2-4; 10 bases are shared with TRBD1. The CDR3 loop spans 14 amino acids. V was pared by 3 bases and J by 9 bases, with 5 bases of the junction left unmatched. CDR1 MDHEN and CDR2 SYDVKM come from the germline V gene. This CDR3 is CASSLGQGRGIQYF. CDR3 nucleotide sequence: TGTGCCAGCAGTTTGGGACAGGGGAGAGGCATTCAGTACTTC.

The chain couples TRBV27 to TRBJ2-7; D assignment may be TRBD1 or TRBD2 (5 bases each). The V end was cut by 6 bases, the J end by 6 bases, with 21 bases between. Germline V CDR1 and CDR2: MNHEY, SMNVEV (reference sequence). The CDR3 is 15 amino acids. CDR3 in amino acids: CASSLARDRPREQYF. The DNA for the CDR3 is TGTGCCAGCAGCCTAGCAAGGGACCGTCCGCGCGAGCAGTACTTC.

V gene TRBV2 combines with J gene TRBJ2-5, with TRBD1 matching over 9 bases. V gave up 4 bases and J gave up 7 bases; unmatched junction bases: 10. The CDR3 loop spans 15 amino acids. Per germline, CDR1 SNHLY and CDR2 FYNNEI. The CDR3 loop reads CASSVAGTGRGTQYF. In nucleotides, the CDR3 is TGTGCCAGCAGTGTAGCCGGGACAGGGCGTGGGACCCAGTACTTC.

This chain joins TRBV20-1 and TRBJ1-1, with D possibly being TRBD1 (6 bases). This CDR3 has 14 residues. V was clipped by 6 bases and J by 5 bases, with 19 bases between them. CDR1 is DFQATT, CDR2 SNEGSKA, per germline (reference sequence). Written as DNA, the CDR3 is TGCAGTGCGCCGAACCGACAGGCGGGTACTGAAGCTTTCTTT. Its protein product is CSAPNRQAGTEAFF.